This TCR beta chain was identified during a study of shared clonotypes between healthy human individuals (dated by TCRdb to about 2020). Regarding the research as a whole: The cohort comprised a couple of women and a few men aged 18 to 49 years. Blood TCR repertoires of roughly 5 healthy adults were deeply sequenced to estimate repertoire size and the extent of clonotype sharing between individuals. Per donor, three plates each were used for CD4 naive and CD4 memory, two for CD8 naive, and one for CD8 memory. To increase sequencing depth and limit assay-specific biases, TCR repertoire library preparation and sequencing were carried out by different laboratories using diverse techniques. Per donor, leukapheresis produced somewhere between about 0.9 and 9 billion PBMCs.

CD8 naive samples were CD45RO-negative cells positively selected for CCR7, giving a CD45RA+CCR7+ population that excluded TemRA cells. Donors were healthy HIV-negative adults with no recently reported acute infections or vaccinations. Every donor was a Caucasian adult living in Nashville, Tennessee, USA. Blood was obtained by leukapheresis, after which PBMCs were separated by Ficoll-Histopaque density gradient centrifugation and cryopreserved in liquid nitrogen vapor phase. Purity and quantity of every magnetically sorted T cell population were checked by analytical flow cytometry. From each sorted fraction, genomic DNA was isolated and quantified by UV absorbance on a Nanodrop 2000c. The CDR3, from cysteine to phenylalanine, totals 17 residues. Of all the DNA, just the CDR3 is kept, 51 bases in frame from base 1. Looking up the germline V gene yields CDR1 SGHRS and CDR2 YFSETQ. The V and J ends are trimmed by 4 bases and 0 bases, leaving 17 bases between them.

A word on this clone: Its antigen is currently not known. Base-call qualities are not available, and no considerably larger clone is one nucleotide away.

Using the deep immunoSEQ assay, TCR CDR3 regions were amplified from genomic DNA by multiplex PCR. Extracted genomic DNA from each cell subset was distributed evenly across all wells of several immunoSEQ 96-well plates, and each plate was treated as a replicate. For sorted subsets, roughly 200 ng of genomic DNA, equivalent to roughly 30,000 T cell genomes, went into each replicate PCR. The purified libraries were quantified using a Qubit 3.0 fluorometer, sized with a Bioanalyzer 2100, and then quantified again using the KAPA Library Quantification kit. Each immunoSEQ 96-well plate was sequenced on its own single-read 150-cycle Illumina NextSeq 550 flow cell. Turning to the authors' computational methods: Because the immunoSEQ output held only junctional sequences and lacked quality scores, the filtering could not match the filtering applied to full-length reads. To assign V/J genes and CDR3, sequences were annotated against IMGT germline references using PyIR, a Python wrapper for IgBLAST v1.9. Reads were removed for weak V/J assignments (E-value above 1e-6), missing CDR3, stop codons, out-of-frame junctions, or ambiguous translated residues. V3J clonotypes were defined by identical inferred V gene, J gene, and CDR3 amino acid sequence. Percentage overlap between repertoires was calculated by dividing the number of shared unique clonotypes by the size of the smaller repertoire. Repertoire richness was assessed with RTK rarefaction, the Chao1 estimator, and Recon v2.1 estimates of unobserved clonotypes. For all TCRbeta clonotypes obtained by the gDNA method from a few donors, generation probabilities were computed with OLGA. TCRdb retrieved this table from immuneACCESS and kept in-frame rearrangements only. Not all clones are present; in checked studies, unresolved V genes account for under half, and no reason is known for the remainder. The D gene and trimming were derived from the DNA, and the V and J assignments and clone size from that table. The sample table holds under 1 million clones, of which about 91% were seen once. The ten biggest clones cover more than 20% of the sample.

The paper's findings and limits, for the study overall: Because the study included a small number of donors, the genetic and exposure-history diversity represented was limited. Estimated clonotype richness was generally larger for naive than for memory subsets. About 5% of naive CD4, around 3.6% of naive CD8, about 2.4% of memory CD4, and more than 0.35% of memory CD8 clonotypes were shared across several donors. Higher generation probabilities were observed for clonotypes shared by all four sorted-subset donors than for non-shared clonotypes. Even with the large sequencing depth, rarefaction of the sorted-subset datasets indicated that sequencing was incomplete. Sampling was restricted to blood, and TCR repertoires in tissues likely differ from the TCR repertoires found in blood. Pairwise subsampling led to the expectation that sequencing depth would affect the degree of clonotype sharing among donors.

The sample comprised naive CD8+ T cells sorted from blood. The meaning of the sample's cell subset or site label: CD45RA+CCR7+. This clonotype was sampled from a man under 40 in good health. This receptor chain uses TRBV5-1 and TRBJ1-5; TRBD1 is a weak D gene call, 5 bases matching. In nucleotide form, the sequence is TGCGCCAGCAGCACAGATCCGGACACGCATAGCAATCAGCCCCAGCATTTT. It encodes CASSTDPDTHSNQPQHF.